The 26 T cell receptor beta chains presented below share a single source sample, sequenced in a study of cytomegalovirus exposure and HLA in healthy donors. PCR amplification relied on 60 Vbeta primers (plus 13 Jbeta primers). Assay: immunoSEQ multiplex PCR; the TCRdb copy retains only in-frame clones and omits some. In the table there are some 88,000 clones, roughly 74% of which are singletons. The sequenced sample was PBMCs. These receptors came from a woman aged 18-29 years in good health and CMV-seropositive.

This chain's CDR3 is CASSLLGQNPGYTF. The CDR3 DNA reads as TGTGCCAGCAGCTTGTTGGGACAGAACCCTGGCTACACCTTC. The chain recombines TRBV5-6 with TRBJ1-2, with 7 bases fitting TRBD1. The CDR3 runs 14 residues. From germline, CDR1 is SGHDT and CDR2 YYEEEE. With 1 base clipped from V and 7 bases from J, the junction kept 7 bases outside the gene matches.

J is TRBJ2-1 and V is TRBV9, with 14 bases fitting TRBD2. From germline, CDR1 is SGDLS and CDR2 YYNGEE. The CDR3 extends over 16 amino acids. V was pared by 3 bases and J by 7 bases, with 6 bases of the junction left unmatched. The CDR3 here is CASSAGLAGGRNEQFF. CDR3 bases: TGTGCCAGCAGCGCCGGACTAGCGGGAGGCCGGAATGAGCAGTTCTTC.

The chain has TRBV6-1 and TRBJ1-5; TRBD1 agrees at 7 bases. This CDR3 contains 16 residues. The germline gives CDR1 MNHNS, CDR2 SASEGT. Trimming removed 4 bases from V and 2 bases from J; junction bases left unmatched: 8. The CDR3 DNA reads TGTGCCAGCAGTGGTCGGACAGGAATTCGCAATCAGCCCCAGCATTTT. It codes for CASSGRTGIRNQPQHF.

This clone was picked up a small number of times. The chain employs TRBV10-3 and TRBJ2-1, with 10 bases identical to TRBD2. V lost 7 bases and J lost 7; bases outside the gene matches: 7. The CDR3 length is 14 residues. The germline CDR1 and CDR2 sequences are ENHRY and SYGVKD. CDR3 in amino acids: CAIMSSGGGNEQFF. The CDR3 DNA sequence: TGTGCCATCATGAGCAGCGGGGGGGGAAATGAGCAGTTCTTC.

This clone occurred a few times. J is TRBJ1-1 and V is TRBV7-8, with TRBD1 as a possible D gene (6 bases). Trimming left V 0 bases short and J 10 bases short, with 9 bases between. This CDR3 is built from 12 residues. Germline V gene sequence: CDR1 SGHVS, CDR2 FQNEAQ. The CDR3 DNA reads TGTGCCAGCAGCTTAGCGGGGGCGGGAGCTTTCTTT. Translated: CASSLAGAGAFF.

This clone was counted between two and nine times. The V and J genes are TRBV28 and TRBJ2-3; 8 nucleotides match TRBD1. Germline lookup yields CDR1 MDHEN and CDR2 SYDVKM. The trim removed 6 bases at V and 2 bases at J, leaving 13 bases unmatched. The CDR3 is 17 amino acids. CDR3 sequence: CASSPSGGQANTDTQYF. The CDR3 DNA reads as TGTGCCAGCAGCCCCAGTGGGGGACAGGCGAACACAGATACGCAGTATTTT.

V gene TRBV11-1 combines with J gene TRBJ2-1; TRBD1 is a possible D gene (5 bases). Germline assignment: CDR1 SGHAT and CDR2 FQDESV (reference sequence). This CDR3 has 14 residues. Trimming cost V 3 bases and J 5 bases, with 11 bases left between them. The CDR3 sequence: CASSFPWGDNEQFF. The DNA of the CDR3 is TGTGCCAGCAGCTTTCCGTGGGGCGACAATGAGCAGTTCTTC.

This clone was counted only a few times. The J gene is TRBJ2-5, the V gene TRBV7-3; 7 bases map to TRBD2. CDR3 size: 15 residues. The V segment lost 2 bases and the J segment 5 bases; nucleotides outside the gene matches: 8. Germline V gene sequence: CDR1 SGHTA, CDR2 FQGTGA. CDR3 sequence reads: CASSLWGGRGETQYF. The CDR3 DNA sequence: TGTGCCAGCAGCTTATGGGGGGGTCGTGGGGAGACCCAGTACTTC.

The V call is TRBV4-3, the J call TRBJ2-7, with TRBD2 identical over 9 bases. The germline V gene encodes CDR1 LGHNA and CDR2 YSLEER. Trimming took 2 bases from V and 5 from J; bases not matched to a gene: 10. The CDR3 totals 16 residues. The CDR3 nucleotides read TGCGCCAGCAGCCAACAAGCGGGGGGCTCGCGAGACGAGCAGTACTTC. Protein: CASSQQAGGSRDEQYF.

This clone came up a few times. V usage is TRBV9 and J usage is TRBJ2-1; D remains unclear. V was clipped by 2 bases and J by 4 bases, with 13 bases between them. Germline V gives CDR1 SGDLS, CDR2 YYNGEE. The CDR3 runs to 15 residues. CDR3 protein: CASSVEPTRYNEQFF. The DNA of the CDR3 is TGTGCCAGCAGCGTTGAGCCGACAAGGTACAATGAGCAGTTCTTC.

CDR3: CASSAGISGANVLTF. As DNA, the CDR3 is TGTGCCAGCAGCGCAGGGATTTCTGGGGCCAACGTCCTGACTTTC. The rearrangement links TRBV13 to TRBJ2-6, with D possibly being TRBD1 (5 bases). The CDR3 extends over 15 amino acids. CDR1 is PRHDT, CDR2 FYEKMQ, per germline (reference sequence). Trimming removed 5 bases from V and 1 base from J, with 9 bases in between.

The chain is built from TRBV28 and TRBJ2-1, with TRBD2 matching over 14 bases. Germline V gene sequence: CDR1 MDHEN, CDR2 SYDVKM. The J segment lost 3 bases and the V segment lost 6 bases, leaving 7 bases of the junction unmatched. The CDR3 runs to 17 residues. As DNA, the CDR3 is TGTGCCAGCAGCCCGGGACTAGCGGGAGTGTTCTACAATGAGCAGTTCTTC. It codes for CASSPGLAGVFYNEQFF.

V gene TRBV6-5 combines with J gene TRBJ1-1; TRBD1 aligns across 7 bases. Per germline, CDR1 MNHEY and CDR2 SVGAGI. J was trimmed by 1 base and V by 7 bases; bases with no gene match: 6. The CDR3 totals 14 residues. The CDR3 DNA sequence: TGTGCCAGCACCGTACAGGGGCCGAACACTGAAGCTTTCTTT. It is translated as CASTVQGPNTEAFF.

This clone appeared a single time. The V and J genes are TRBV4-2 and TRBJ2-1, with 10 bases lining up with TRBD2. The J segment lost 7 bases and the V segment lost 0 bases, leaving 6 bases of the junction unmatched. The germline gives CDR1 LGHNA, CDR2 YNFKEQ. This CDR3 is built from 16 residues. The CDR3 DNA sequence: TGTGCCAGCAGCCAAGACCCTAGCGGGAGATGGAATGAGCAGTTCTTC. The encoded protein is CASSQDPSGRWNEQFF.

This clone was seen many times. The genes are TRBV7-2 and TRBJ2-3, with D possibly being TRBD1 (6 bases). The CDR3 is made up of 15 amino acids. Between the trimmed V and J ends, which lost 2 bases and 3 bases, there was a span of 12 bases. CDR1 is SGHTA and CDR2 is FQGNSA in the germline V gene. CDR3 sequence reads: CASSLSYRETDTQYF. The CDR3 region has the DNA TGTGCCAGCAGCTTATCGTACAGGGAGACAGATACGCAGTATTTT. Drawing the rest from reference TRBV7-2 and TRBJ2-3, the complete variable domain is GAGVSQSPSNKVTEKGKDVELRCDPISGHTALYWYRQSLGQGLEFLIYFQGNSAPDKSGLPSDRFSAERTGGSVSTLTIQRTQQEDSAVYLCASSLSYRETDTQYFGPGTRLTVL.

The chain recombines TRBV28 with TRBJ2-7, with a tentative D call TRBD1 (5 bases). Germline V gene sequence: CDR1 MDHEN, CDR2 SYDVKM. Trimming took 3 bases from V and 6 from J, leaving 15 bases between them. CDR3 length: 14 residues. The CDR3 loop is CASSFSRVNIEQYF. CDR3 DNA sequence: TGTGCCAGCAGTTTTTCCAGGGTGAACATCGAGCAGTACTTC.

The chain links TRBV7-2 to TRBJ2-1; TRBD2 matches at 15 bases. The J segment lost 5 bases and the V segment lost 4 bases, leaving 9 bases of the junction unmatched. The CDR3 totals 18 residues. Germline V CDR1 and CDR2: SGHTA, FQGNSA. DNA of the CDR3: TGTGCCAGCAGCTCCGTGGGGACTAGCGGGGGGTTTCACAATGAGCAGTTCTTC. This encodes CASSSVGTSGGFHNEQFF.

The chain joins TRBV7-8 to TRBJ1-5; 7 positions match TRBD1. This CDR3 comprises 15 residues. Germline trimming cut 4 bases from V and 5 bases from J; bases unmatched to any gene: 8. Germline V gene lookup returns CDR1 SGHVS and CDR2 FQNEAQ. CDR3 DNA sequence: TGTGCCAGCAGCTATCAGGACAGGCTGCATCAGCCCCAGCATTTT. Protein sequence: CASSYQDRLHQPQHF.

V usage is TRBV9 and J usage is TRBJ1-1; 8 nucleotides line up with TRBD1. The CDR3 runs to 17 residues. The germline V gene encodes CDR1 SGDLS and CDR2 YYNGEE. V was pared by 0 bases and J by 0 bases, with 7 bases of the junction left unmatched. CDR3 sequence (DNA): TGTGCCAGCAGCGTAGAGCCAGGGGGCAGCCTGAACACTGAAGCTTTCTTT. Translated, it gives CASSVEPGGSLNTEAFF.

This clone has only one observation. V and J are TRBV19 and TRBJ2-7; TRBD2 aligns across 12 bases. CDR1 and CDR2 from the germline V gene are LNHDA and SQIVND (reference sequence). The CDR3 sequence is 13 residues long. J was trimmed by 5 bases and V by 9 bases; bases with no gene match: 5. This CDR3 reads CASTSGGTHEQYF. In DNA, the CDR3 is TGTGCCAGCACTAGCGGGGGGACCCACGAGCAGTACTTC.

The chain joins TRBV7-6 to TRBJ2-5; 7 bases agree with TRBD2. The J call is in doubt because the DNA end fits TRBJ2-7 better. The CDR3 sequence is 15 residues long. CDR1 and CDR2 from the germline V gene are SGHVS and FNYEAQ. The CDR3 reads CASSLAGGLIYEQYF. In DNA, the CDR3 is TGTGCCAGCAGCTTAGCGGGAGGGCTCATTTACGAGCAGTACTTC.

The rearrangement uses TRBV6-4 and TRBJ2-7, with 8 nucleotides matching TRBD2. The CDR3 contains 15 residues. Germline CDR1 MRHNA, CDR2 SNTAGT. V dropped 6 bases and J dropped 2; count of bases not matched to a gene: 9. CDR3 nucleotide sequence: TGTGCCAGCAGCCACGGGAGCGGGGGTCCCTACGAGCAGTACTTC. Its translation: CASSHGSGGPYEQYF.

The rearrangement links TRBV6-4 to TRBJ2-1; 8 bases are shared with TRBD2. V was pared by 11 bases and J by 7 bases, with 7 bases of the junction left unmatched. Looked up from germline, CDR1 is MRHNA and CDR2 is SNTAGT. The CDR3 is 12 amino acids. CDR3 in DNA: TGTGCCGGGGGGACTAGAAAGAATGAGCAGTTCTTC. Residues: CAGGTRKNEQFF.

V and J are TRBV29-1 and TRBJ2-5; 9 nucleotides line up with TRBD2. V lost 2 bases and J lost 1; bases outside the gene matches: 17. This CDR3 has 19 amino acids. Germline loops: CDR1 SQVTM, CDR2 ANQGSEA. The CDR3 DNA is TGCAGCGTTGAAAAAGGGACAGTGCTGAGCGGGAGGTCCCAAGAGACCCAGTACTTC. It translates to CSVEKGTVLSGRSQETQYF.

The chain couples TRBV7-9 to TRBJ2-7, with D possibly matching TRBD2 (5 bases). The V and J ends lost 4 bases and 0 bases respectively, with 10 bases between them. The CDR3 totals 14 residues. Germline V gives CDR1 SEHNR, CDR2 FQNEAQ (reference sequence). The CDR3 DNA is TGTGCCAGCAGCTCCCAGCGGAGCTCCTACGAGCAGTACTTC. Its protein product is CASSSQRSSYEQYF.

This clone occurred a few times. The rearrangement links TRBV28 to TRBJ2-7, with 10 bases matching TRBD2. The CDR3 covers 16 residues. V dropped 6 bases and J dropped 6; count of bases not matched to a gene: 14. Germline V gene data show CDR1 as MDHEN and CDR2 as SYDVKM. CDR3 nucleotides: TGTGCCAGCAGCACCACACAGCGGGAGGGCTTAGGCGAGCAGTACTTC. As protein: CASSTTQREGLGEQYF.